A selection of T cell receptor beta chains follows, all from one sample in a study of blood T cell repertoires in COVID-19. Sequencing used immunoSEQ multiplex PCR; TCRdb keeps in-frame clones, though not all of them. The sample contains 150,000 or so clones, 85% of which appear only once. Sequenced material: peripheral blood. The receptors were gathered from a human donor with acute or convalescent COVID-19. The donor label of this sample is uncertain. The CDR3 runs from the conserved cysteine through the conserved F or W. D genes are given only for firm matches. A clone size is listed for some rows: how often the clone was seen (once, few, many), or a class if it is expanded.

>.|TRBV29-1|13|.|TRBJ1-5
CSVVSGDNQPQHF
TGCAGCGTCGTTTCAGGGGACAATCAGCCCCAGCATTTT
>.|TRBV4-3|16|.|TRBJ1-4
CASSQDLLKIHEKLFF
TGCGCCAGCAGCCAAGACCTACTCAAGATCCATGAAAAACTGTTTTTT
>.|TRBV6-6|15|.|TRBJ1-6
CASRYEPGTGSPLHF
TGTGCCAGCAGGTACGAGCCGGGGACTGGATCACCCCTCCACTTT
>TRBD1|TRBV7-6|16|.|TRBJ2-1
CASSYRDRGLLDEQFF
TGTGCCAGCAGCTACCGGGACAGGGGGCTTTTGGATGAGCAGTTCTTC
>TRBD1|TRBV3-1/TRBV3-2|12|.|TRBJ1-2
CASSQEGTAATF
TGTGCCAGCAGCCAAGAAGGGACAGCGGCCACCTTC
>TRBD1|TRBV7-2|15|.|TRBJ2-1
CASSSQGAYYNEQFF
TGTGCCAGCAGCTCACAGGGGGCTTACTACAATGAGCAGTTCTTC
>TRBD2|TRBV7-8|17|.|TRBJ2-2
CASSHRTSGVDTGELFF
TGTGCCAGCAGCCACCGGACTAGCGGGGTCGACACCGGGGAGCTGTTTTTT
>TRBD2|TRBV10-2|15|.|TRBJ2-2
CASSGNGGATGELFF
TGCGCCAGCAGTGGTAACGGGGGGGCGACCGGGGAGCTGTTTTTT
>.|TRBV12-3/TRBV12-4|12|.|TRBJ1-2
CASSLQAYGYTF
TGTGCCAGCAGTTTACAGGCGTATGGCTACACCTTC
>.|TRBV11-2|13|.|TRBJ1-2
CASSLAGEEGYTF
TGTGCCAGCAGCTTAGCGGGGGAGGAGGGCTACACCTTC
>TRBD1|TRBV6-5|14|.|TRBJ1-4
CASSPQGPNEKLFF
TGTGCCAGCAGTCCACAGGGGCCCAATGAAAAACTGTTTTTT
>TRBD1|TRBV5-1|15|.|TRBJ1-6
CASSPDRGGNSPLHF
TGCGCCAGCAGCCCGGACAGGGGTGGGAATTCACCCCTCCACTTT
>TRBD1|TRBV4-2|16|.|TRBJ1-1
CASSQLGGFRNTEAFF
TGTGCCAGCAGCCAACTAGGGGGCTTCCGGAACACTGAAGCTTTCTTT
>.|TRBV19|14|.|TRBJ2-2
CASRDFLNTGELFF
TGTGCCAGTCGGGACTTCCTGAACACCGGGGAGCTGTTTTTT
>TRBD1|TRBV19|13|.|TRBJ2-3
CASSDRARDTQYF
TGTGCCAGTAGTGACAGGGCAAGAGATACGCAGTATTTT
>.|TRBV6-5|13|once|TRBJ1-4
CASMTRANEKLFF
TGTGCCAGCATGACCCGGGCTAATGAAAAACTGTTTTTT
>TRBD1|TRBV7-6|15|.|TRBJ1-6
CASSLGTGEGSPLHF
TGTGCCAGCAGCCTAGGGACAGGGGAGGGTTCACCCCTCCACTTT
>.|TRBV28|12|.|TRBJ1-3
CASSAYRNTIYF
TGTGCCAGCAGTGCCTACCGGAACACCATATATTTT
>.|TRBV20-1|11|.|TRBJ1-3
CSAQTGNTIYF
TGCAGTGCTCAGACTGGAAACACCATATATTTT
>.|TRBV30|13|.|TRBJ1-5
CAWSVRGGQPQHF
TGTGCCTGGAGTGTACGGGGAGGCCAGCCCCAGCATTTT
>.|TRBV6-2/TRBV6-3|16|.|TRBJ1-5
CASSLGQRLSNQPQHF
TGTGCCAGCAGTTTAGGACAACGACTTAGCAATCAGCCCCAGCATTTT
>TRBD1|TRBV19|14|.|TRBJ1-4
CASSRDRPNEKLFF
TGTGCCAGTAGTAGGGACAGACCTAATGAAAAACTGTTTTTT
>.|TRBV27|15|.|TRBJ1-1
CASSFRVPQNTEAFF
TGTGCCAGCAGTTTCCGGGTACCCCAGAACACTGAAGCTTTCTTT
>TRBD1|TRBV5-1|15|.|TRBJ1-5
CASSPGQDSNQPQHF
TGCGCCAGCAGCCCCGGACAGGATAGCAATCAGCCCCAGCATTTT
>TRBD1|TRBV5-1|15|.|TRBJ2-5
CASSLDRGAAETQYF
TGCGCCAGCAGCTTGGACAGGGGGGCAGCCGAGACCCAGTACTTC
>.|TRBV30|12|.|TRBJ1-1
CAWSVGVAEAFF
TGTGCCTGGAGTGTAGGGGTCGCTGAAGCTTTCTTT
>.|TRBV4-2|14|once|TRBJ1-1
CASSPEQGGAEAFF
TGTGCCAGCAGCCCGGAGCAAGGAGGCGCTGAAGCTTTCTTT
>.|TRBV2|14|.|TRBJ2-2
CASGGAANTGELFF
TGTGCCAGCGGGGGGGCCGCGAACACCGGGGAGCTGTTTTTT
>.|TRBV3-1/TRBV3-2|15|few|TRBJ1-1
CASLKSDTLNTEAFF
TGTGCCAGCCTAAAATCGGACACTTTGAACACTGAAGCTTTCTTT
>TRBD1|TRBV29-1|16|.|TRBJ1-1
CSGYSRDRSMNTEAFF
TGCAGCGGCTATTCCCGGGACAGAAGCATGAACACTGAAGCTTTCTTT
>TRBD1|TRBV12-3/TRBV12-4|13|.|TRBJ1-5
CASSTQGDQPQHF
TGTGCCAGCAGTACCCAGGGGGATCAGCCCCAGCATTTT
>TRBD1|TRBV3-1/TRBV3-2|16|.|TRBJ2-1
CASSFGPGQVYNEQFF
TGTGCCAGCAGCTTTGGACCGGGACAGGTCTACAATGAGCAGTTCTTC
>TRBD1|TRBV6-5|14|.|TRBJ1-1
CASTAGGWGTEAFF
TGTGCCAGCACCGCAGGGGGATGGGGCACTGAAGCTTTCTTT
>.|TRBV7-2|13|.|TRBJ2-5
CASSPTTGETQYF
TGTGCCAGCAGTCCTACTACAGGGGAGACCCAGTACTTC
>TRBD1|TRBV18|14|.|TRBJ1-2
CASSPETGSYGYTF
TGTGCCAGCTCACCAGAGACAGGGAGCTATGGCTACACCTTC
>TRBD1|TRBV7-3|16|.|TRBJ1-6
CASSPTGGALKSPLHF
TGTGCCAGCAGCCCCACAGGGGGCGCTTTAAAGTCACCCCTCCACTTT
>TRBD2|TRBV4-2|16|.|TRBJ2-7
CASSHLQLAGGGEQYF
TGTGCCAGCAGCCACCTCCAACTAGCGGGGGGTGGCGAGCAGTACTTC
>TRBD1|TRBV4-1|18|.|TRBJ1-5
CASSLGQGGVNSNQPQHF
TGCGCCAGCAGCCTTGGACAGGGGGGCGTTAATAGCAATCAGCCCCAGCATTTT
>.|TRBV4-2|14|.|TRBJ1-2
CASSQVGPTGGYTF
TGTGCCAGCAGCCAAGTGGGCCCGACAGGAGGCTACACCTTC
>TRBD1|TRBV3-1/TRBV3-2|16|few|TRBJ1-6
CASSPWDRGMNSPLHF
TGTGCCAGCAGCCCATGGGACAGGGGAATGAATTCACCCCTCCACTTT
>TRBD1|TRBV4-2|15|.|TRBJ1-1
CASSQADREGTEAFF
TGTGCCAGCAGCCAAGCGGACAGGGAGGGGACTGAAGCTTTCTTT
>TRBD1|TRBV7-3|14|.|TRBJ1-2
CASSLMGQDYGYTF
TGTGCCAGCAGCTTAATGGGACAGGACTATGGCTACACCTTC
>.|TRBV6-1|17|.|TRBJ2-7
CASSEVGSAGFWYEQYF
TGTGCCAGCAGTGAAGTAGGCTCGGCAGGGTTTTGGTACGAGCAGTACTTC
>TRBD2|TRBV5-4|16|.|TRBJ2-6
CASSPTGGSGANVLTF
TGTGCCAGCAGCCCAACCGGGGGGTCAGGGGCCAACGTCCTGACTTTC
>TRBD1|TRBV27|14|.|TRBJ1-2
CASSGAGGYNGYTF
TGTGCCAGCAGTGGTGCAGGGGGATATAATGGCTACACCTTC
>.|TRBV4-2|15|.|TRBJ2-3
CASSIQGGATDTQYF
TGTGCCAGCAGCATACAAGGCGGGGCTACAGATACGCAGTATTTT